These 25 T cell receptor beta chains were sequenced from one sample in a study of T cell changes during pregnancy in multiple sclerosis. Sequenced by immunoSEQ multiplex PCR; TCRdb stores in-frame clones only, minus some. Of about 36,000 clones in the sample, roughly 91% are singletons; the top ten hold roughly 0.5%. The input for sequencing was CD4+ T cells from peripheral blood mononuclear cells, taken in the second trimester of pregnancy. Receptors were obtained from a female donor in good health, enrolled as a control in a pregnancy study.

In DNA form, the CDR3 reads TGTGCCAGCTCAGGGGACTCGGGAGGACTTGATACGCAGTATTTT. Its protein product is CASSGDSGGLDTQYF. The chain couples TRBV18 to TRBJ2-3; 7 positions agree with TRBD2. The V gene's germline CDR1 is KGHSH and CDR2 LQKENI. With 5 bases clipped from V and 6 bases from J, the junction kept 11 bases outside the gene matches. The CDR3 is 15 amino acids.

The DNA for the CDR3 is TGTGCCTGGAGTGTAGGAGGCTCTGGAAACACCATATATTTT. Amino acid sequence: CAWSVGGSGNTIYF. The rearrangement links TRBV30 to TRBJ1-3; D not resolved. In germline, CDR1 is GTSNPN, CDR2 SVGIG (reference sequence). The CDR3 runs to 14 residues. With 0 bases removed from V and 0 bases from J, the gap between germline ends came to 6 bases.

The chain carries TRBV11-2 and TRBJ2-2; D is perhaps TRBD2 (7 bases). The V end lost 3 bases, the J end lost 8 bases, and 16 bases lay between the germline ends. The CDR3 is 15 amino acids. Per germline, CDR1 SGHAT and CDR2 FQNNGV. CDR3 region: CASSFLRGGLGELFF. CDR3 sequence (DNA): TGTGCCAGCAGCTTCCTGAGGGGGGGATTGGGGGAGCTGTTTTTT.

The rearrangement joins TRBV7-8 to TRBJ1-2; 7 bases match TRBD1. With V trimmed by 0 bases and J by 4 bases, 8 bases remained unmatched. Germline V gene data show CDR1 as SGHVS and CDR2 as FQNEAQ. The CDR3 spans 16 residues. The CDR3 nucleotides are TGTGCCAGCAGCTTAGCTAGACAGGGTATGGGCTATGGCTACACCTTC. Translated: CASSLARQGMGYGYTF.

This clone showed up just once. The genes are TRBV9 and TRBJ1-2; 9 bases agree with TRBD1. The CDR3 is 15 residues long. CDR1 is SGDLS and CDR2 is YYNGEE in the germline V gene. The ends lost 0 bases at V and 2 bases at J; junction bases unmatched: 2. CDR3 loop: CASSVGGQGNYGYTF. The CDR3 bases are TGTGCCAGCAGCGTAGGTGGACAGGGGAACTATGGCTACACCTTC.

This chain connects TRBV7-2 to TRBJ2-7; no reliable D call. This CDR3 has 14 residues. Trimming took off 0 bases at V and 7 bases at J, with 13 bases between the two ends. The germline gives CDR1 SGHTA, CDR2 FQGNSA. CDR3 region: CASSLAEEFREQYF. The CDR3 nucleotides read TGTGCCAGCAGCTTAGCGGAAGAGTTCAGGGAGCAGTACTTC.

The gene calls are TRBV4-2 and TRBJ2-3; 7 bases are a match to TRBD2. Germline V gene sequence: CDR1 LGHNA, CDR2 YNFKEQ. Trimming took 1 base from V and 1 from J; bases not matched to a gene: 2. This CDR3 spans 15 amino acids. Here the CDR3 reads CASSQGRGGTDTQYF. The CDR3 coding sequence is TGTGCCAGCAGCCAAGGTCGGGGGGGCACAGATACGCAGTATTTT.

As DNA, the CDR3 is TGTGCCAGCAGCGAATCAGGGCTAAAACCCGGGACATGGCCTAGTGAAGCTTTCTTT. Protein product: CASSESGLKPGTWPSEAFF. V is TRBV14 and J is TRBJ1-1; the D gene is possibly TRBD1 (6 bases). The ends were cut back, 5 bases at V and 7 bases at J, with 32 bases in the middle. Germline CDR1 reads SGHDN; CDR2 reads FVKESK. The length of the CDR3 is 19 residues.

V gene TRBV20-1 combines with J gene TRBJ2-7, with D perhaps matching TRBD2 (5 bases). The germline V gene encodes CDR1 DFQATT and CDR2 SNEGSKA (reference sequence). This CDR3 spans 11 amino acids. Trimming took 3 bases from V and 3 from J, leaving 6 bases between them. The CDR3 sequence is CSARTNYEQYF. The DNA for the CDR3 is TGCAGTGCTAGGACTAACTACGAGCAGTACTTC.

This clone occurred once. The V call is TRBV27, the J call TRBJ2-7; TRBD2 is a possible D gene (7 bases). CDR1 is MNHEY, CDR2 SMNVEV, per germline (reference sequence). V was pared by 1 base and J by 8 bases, with 18 bases between. The length of the CDR3 is 15 residues. As DNA, the CDR3 is TGTGCCAGCAGTTTATTCGGGGGGCAGGCCTTAAAGCAGTACTTC. Protein sequence: CASSLFGGQALKQYF.

The gene calls are TRBV5-1 and TRBJ1-3; 7 positions match TRBD1. CDR1 is SGHRS, CDR2 YFSETQ, per germline. With 2 bases clipped from V and 0 bases from J, the junction kept 8 bases outside the gene matches. There are 17 residues in the CDR3. The CDR3 sequence is CASSLGTTGYSGNTIYF. The CDR3 DNA reads TGCGCCAGCAGCTTAGGAACGACAGGGTACTCTGGAAACACCATATATTTT.

V gene TRBV5-6 combines with J gene TRBJ2-7; D call uncertain. The CDR3 length is 14 residues. With 2 bases removed from V and 2 bases from J, the gap between germline ends came to 11 bases. From germline, CDR1 is SGHDT and CDR2 YYEEEE. CDR3 residues: CASSFASAAYEQYF. CDR3 bases: TGTGCCAGCAGCTTCGCCTCGGCGGCCTACGAGCAGTACTTC.

Here the CDR3 DNA reads TGCGCCAGCAGCTTACAGAGGGGGCCACAAGAGACCCAGTACTTC. Protein sequence: CASSLQRGPQETQYF. The chain employs TRBV5-1 and TRBJ2-5; 7 nucleotides line up with TRBD1. The V gene end was trimmed by 2 bases and the J gene end by 2 bases; junction bases not matched to a gene: 6. CDR3 length: 15 residues. The germline gives CDR1 SGHRS, CDR2 YFSETQ.

The chain carries TRBV11-2 and TRBJ2-7, with 9 bases fitting TRBD1. CDR1 is SGHAT and CDR2 is FQNNGV in the germline V gene. V was clipped by 5 bases and J by 7 bases; unmatched bases: 9. The CDR3 is 14 residues long. CDR3 loop: CASSRRTGEGEQYF. The CDR3 DNA sequence: TGTGCCAGCAGCCGCCGGACAGGGGAGGGGGAGCAGTACTTC.

In DNA form, the CDR3 reads TGCGCCAGCAGGCCCCCAGGGACAGCCAATAATTCACCCCTCCACTTT. Translation: CASRPPGTANNSPLHF. The chain uses TRBV10-2 and TRBJ1-6, with TRBD1 identical over 7 bases. The CDR3 has 16 amino acids. Trimming removed 6 bases from V and 5 bases from J; junction bases left unmatched: 10. Germline loops: CDR1 WSHSY, CDR2 SAAADI.

The chain uses TRBV27 and TRBJ2-1; TRBD1 matches 7 bases. This CDR3 is built from 16 residues. CDR1 is MNHEY, CDR2 SMNVEV, per germline (reference sequence). V lost 0 bases, J lost 6 bases, and 8 bases stayed unmatched. The CDR3, as DNA: TGTGCCAGCAGTTTATCGCGACAGGGAGTACGCAATGAGCAGTTCTTC. Protein: CASSLSRQGVRNEQFF.

This chain connects TRBV7-2 to TRBJ2-7; 7 bases align to TRBD2. The CDR3 sequence is 15 residues long. V shed 0 bases and J 2 bases; nucleotides not matched to a gene: 4. Germline values: CDR1 SGHTA, CDR2 FQGNSA. The CDR3 region is CASSLASGPTYEQYF. The DNA for the CDR3 is TGTGCCAGCAGCTTAGCTAGCGGGCCGACCTACGAGCAGTACTTC.

This chain connects TRBV4-1 to TRBJ1-5; D perhaps matches TRBD1 (5 bases). Germline V lookup: CDR1 MGHRA, CDR2 YSYEKL. The CDR3 loop spans 15 amino acids. The V end lost 0 bases, the J end lost 5 bases, and 11 bases lay between the germline ends. The CDR3 spells CASSQDWGRHQPQHF. The CDR3 DNA is TGCGCCAGCAGCCAAGATTGGGGGAGGCATCAGCCCCAGCATTTT.

The chain's CDR3 is CASSPDRYEQYF. DNA of the CDR3: TGTGCCAGCAGCCCTGACAGGTACGAGCAGTACTTC. The chain employs TRBV14 and TRBJ2-7, with TRBD1 as a possible D gene (6 bases). Germline-derived CDR1 and CDR2 are SGHDN and FVKESK. The CDR3 runs to 12 residues. Between the trimmed V and J ends, which lost 4 bases and 4 bases, there was a span of 8 bases.

J is TRBJ2-2 and V is TRBV7-9, with D tentatively TRBD1 (6 bases). This CDR3 is built from 16 residues. The V end lost 5 bases, the J end lost 5 bases, and 18 bases lay between the germline ends. Germline loops: CDR1 SEHNR, CDR2 FQNEAQ (reference sequence). CDR3 region: CASSSRTGTNTGELFF. The DNA of the CDR3 is TGTGCCAGCAGCAGCCGGACCGGGACAAATACCGGGGAGCTGTTTTTT.

The chain joins TRBV7-9 to TRBJ2-7; 7 positions agree with TRBD1. The CDR3 has 15 residues. Looked up from germline, CDR1 is SEHNR and CDR2 is FQNEAQ (reference sequence). V shed 5 bases, J shed 2 bases, and the junction held 9 bases outside the gene matches. The CDR3 region is CASSDPGQTAYEQYF. CDR3 DNA: TGTGCCAGCAGCGACCCGGGACAGACCGCCTACGAGCAGTACTTC.

This rearrangement joins TRBV21-1 to TRBJ1-5; TRBD1 is taken as the D call from the table, unchecked against the DNA. TRBV21-1 is termed a pseudogene. The CDR3 consists of 15 residues. This CDR3 is CASSMTPDSNQPQHF. CDR3 coding DNA: TGTGCCAGCAGCATGACACCAGATAGCAATCAGCCCCAGCATTTT.

The DNA of the CDR3 is TGTGCCAGCAGTGCTCTCGGGACTAGCGGGACCGTTGAGCAGTTCTTC. This translates into CASSALGTSGTVEQFF. The J gene is TRBJ2-1, the V gene TRBV28, with 13 bases matching TRBD2. The CDR3 covers 16 residues. J was trimmed by 9 bases and V by 5 bases; bases with no gene match: 10. Germline V gives CDR1 MDHEN, CDR2 SYDVKM.

V is TRBV5-1 and J is TRBJ2-7, with 7 bases matching TRBD2. Germline values: CDR1 SGHRS, CDR2 YFSETQ. Unmatched junction bases numbered 15, after V lost 3 bases and J lost 3 bases. There are 17 residues in the CDR3. The CDR3 DNA reads as TGCGCCAGCAGCTGGGGAGGGGTCCAGCGGGGAAACTACGAGCAGTACTTC. It yields the protein CASSWGGVQRGNYEQYF.

The rearrangement links TRBV28 to TRBJ2-2; TRBD2 might be the D (5 bases). V lost 4 bases and J lost 0, with 12 bases in between. The length of the CDR3 is 16 residues. Germline loops: CDR1 MDHEN, CDR2 SYDVKM. The CDR3 coding sequence is TGTGCCAGCAGTTCCTCTGGAGGCGCGAACACCGGGGAGCTGTTTTTT. Translating gives CASSSSGGANTGELFF. Combining the CDR3 with reference TRBV28 and TRBJ2-2 gives the whole variable domain DVKVTQSSRYLVKRTGEKVFLECVQDMDHENMFWYRQDPGLGLRLIYFSYDVKMKEKGDIPEGYSVSREKKERFSLILESASTNQTSMYLCASSSSGGANTGELFFGEGSRLTVL.